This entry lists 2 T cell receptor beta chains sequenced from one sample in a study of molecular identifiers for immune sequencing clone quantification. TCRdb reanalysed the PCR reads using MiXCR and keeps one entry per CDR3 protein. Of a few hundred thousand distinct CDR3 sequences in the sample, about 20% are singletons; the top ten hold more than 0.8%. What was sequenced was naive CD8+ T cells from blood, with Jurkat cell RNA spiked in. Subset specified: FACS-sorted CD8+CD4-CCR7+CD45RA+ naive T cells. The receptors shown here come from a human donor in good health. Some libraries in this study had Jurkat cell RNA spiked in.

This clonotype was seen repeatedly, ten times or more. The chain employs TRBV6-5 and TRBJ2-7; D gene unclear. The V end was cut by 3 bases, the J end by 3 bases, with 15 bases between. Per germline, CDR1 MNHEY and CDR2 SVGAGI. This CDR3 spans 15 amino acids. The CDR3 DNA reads TGTGCCAGCAGTTATTATGGTTCGGAGAACTACGAGCAGTACTTC. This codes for CASSYYGSENYEQYF.

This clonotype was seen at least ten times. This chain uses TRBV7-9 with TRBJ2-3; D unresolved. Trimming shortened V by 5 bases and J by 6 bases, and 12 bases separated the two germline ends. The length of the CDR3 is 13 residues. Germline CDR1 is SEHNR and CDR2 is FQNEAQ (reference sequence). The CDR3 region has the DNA TGTGCCAGCAGCCCCCAACAGACCGATACGCAGTATTTT. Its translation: CASSPQQTDTQYF. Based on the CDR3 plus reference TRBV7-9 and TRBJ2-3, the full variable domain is DTGVSQNPRHKITKRGQNVTFRCDPISEHNRLYWYRQTLGQGPEFLTYFQNEAQLEKSRLLSDRFSAERPKGSFSTLEIQRTEQGDSAMYLCASSPQQTDTQYFGPGTRLTVL.